The clone carrying this T cell receptor (beta chain) was detected ten times or more. There are 14 residues in the CDR3. CDR1 is DFQATT, CDR2 SNEGSKA, per germline (reference sequence). V lost 4 bases and J lost 5, with 16 bases in between. These data are taken from a study of T-cell memory formation after mild COVID-19. Via MiXCR, TCRdb re-called the 5' RACE reads, giving one row per CDR3 protein. This table has about 390,000 distinct CDR3 sequences, approximately 15% appearing once. The rearrangement links TRBV20-1 to TRBJ2-3, with TRBD2 as a possible D gene (7 bases). Sequencing was carried out using PBMCs or a T cell subset sorted from them (not recorded which). The sequence was collected from a young man who had mild COVID-19 (a few samples of this study predate the infection). Cell type and time point are not known. In nucleotides, the CDR3 is TGCAGTGCTAAACCGGGACTACAGGGAGATACGCAGTATTTT. This sequence encodes CSAKPGLQGDTQYF.